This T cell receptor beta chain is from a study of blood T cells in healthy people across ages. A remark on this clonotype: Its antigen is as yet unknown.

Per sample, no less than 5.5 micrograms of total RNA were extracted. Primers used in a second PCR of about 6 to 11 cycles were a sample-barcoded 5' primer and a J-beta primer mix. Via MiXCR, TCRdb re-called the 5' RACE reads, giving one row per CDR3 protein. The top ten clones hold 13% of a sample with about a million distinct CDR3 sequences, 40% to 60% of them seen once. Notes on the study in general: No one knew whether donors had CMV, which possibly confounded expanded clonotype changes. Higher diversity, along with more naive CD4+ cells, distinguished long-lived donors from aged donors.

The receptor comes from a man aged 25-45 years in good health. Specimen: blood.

The CDR3 coding sequence is TGCAGTGCAAACCCTAGCGGGGGGGACTACGAGCAGTACTTC. It specifies CSANPSGGDYEQYF. The genes are TRBV20-1 and TRBJ2-7; 12 bases are a match to TRBD2. The germline gives CDR1 DFQATT, CDR2 SNEGSKA (reference sequence). The CDR3 totals 14 residues. V shed 6 bases, J shed 3 bases, and the junction held 6 bases outside the gene matches.